One sample yielded the 12 T cell receptor beta chains listed below, sequenced in a study of blood T cell repertoires in COVID-19. Only in-frame clones appear in the TCRdb table, and some are missing; sequencing was by immunoSEQ multiplex PCR. This sample has some 200,000 clones; about four fifths occur once, and the top ten carry approximately 11%. The sequencing sample was made of peripheral blood. All receptors come from a woman aged 40 to 49 with COVID-19, enrolled during active disease.

This rearrangement joins TRBV2 to TRBJ2-1; 11 positions match TRBD1. Germline V CDR1 and CDR2: SNHLY, FYNNEI. The J segment lost 0 bases and the V segment lost 7 bases, leaving 5 bases of the junction unmatched. The CDR3 is 16 residues long. DNA of the CDR3: TGTGCCAGCAAACCGGGACAGGGGGTCTCCTACAATGAGCAGTTCTTC. Translation: CASKPGQGVSYNEQFF. Supplemented by reference TRBV2 and TRBJ2-1, the full variable domain reads EPEVTQTPSHQVTQMGQEVILRCVPISNHLYFYWYRQILGQKVEFLVSFYNNEISEKSEIFDDQFSVERPDGSNFTLKIRSTKLEDSAMYFCASKPGQGVSYNEQFFGPGTRLTVL.

The chain has TRBV6-5 and TRBJ1-2; D ambiguous. CDR3 length: 11 residues. CDR1 and CDR2 (germline): MNHEY, SVGAGI. V lost 7 bases, J lost 4 bases, and 7 bases lay in between. The CDR3 DNA reads as TGTGCCAGCACAGGCCTCTATGGCTACACCTTC. It specifies CASTGLYGYTF.

This CDR3 reads CAWRGLYTGELFF. The CDR3 coding sequence is TGTGCCTGGAGGGGACTTTACACCGGGGAGCTGTTTTTT. The rearrangement links TRBV30 to TRBJ2-2, with D possibly TRBD2 on 6 matching bases. The CDR3 loop spans 13 amino acids. V shed 3 bases and J shed 3 bases, with 8 bases lying between them. Looked up from germline, CDR1 is GTSNPN and CDR2 is SVGIG (reference sequence).

This clone was seen a few times. The rearrangement links TRBV3-1 (or the pseudogene TRBV3-2) to TRBJ2-7; 9 bases line up with TRBD2. This CDR3 contains 14 residues. The germline V gene encodes CDR1 LGHDT and CDR2 YNNKEL (reference sequence). Trimming took 2 bases from V and 6 from J; bases not matched to a gene: 5. CDR3 DNA sequence: TGTGCCAGCAGCCAATTAGCGGGAGTCGCCGAGCAGTACTTC. It specifies CASSQLAGVAEQYF.

This clone was counted ten times or more. The chain has TRBV4-1 and TRBJ1-2; D might be TRBD1 (5 bases). Per germline, CDR1 MGHRA and CDR2 YSYEKL. V dropped 4 bases and J dropped 4 bases, with 19 bases sitting between them. The CDR3 covers 16 residues. CDR3 in amino acids: CASSRWRGSGGYGYTF. The CDR3 bases are TGCGCCAGCAGCCGTTGGAGGGGATCCGGTGGCTATGGCTACACCTTC.

This clone came up once. The CDR3 nucleotides read TGTGCCAGCAGCTTGGGCCTCACAGAGACCGTC. Encoded protein: CASSLGLTETV. This chain links TRBV5-8 with TRBJ2-7, with no clear D. The CDR3 contains 11 residues. Germline V gene data show CDR1 as SGHTS and CDR2 as YDEGEE.

This chain connects TRBV19 to TRBJ2-1; D is possibly TRBD2 (6 bases). Trimming removed 10 bases at V and 8 bases at J, with 9 bases between. Germline CDR1 and CDR2: LNHDA and SQIVND (reference sequence). This CDR3 region has 10 residues. CDR3 amino acids: CATGVYEQFF. The CDR3 coding sequence is TGTGCCACGGGGGTTTATGAGCAGTTCTTC.

The rearrangement uses TRBV28 and TRBJ2-1; 9 bases are a match to TRBD2. The V gene's germline CDR1 is MDHEN and CDR2 SYDVKM. With 7 bases clipped from V and 3 bases from J, the junction kept 1 base outside the gene matches. CDR3 length equals 13 residues. The CDR3 DNA reads as TGTGCCAGCAAACTAGCGGGCTACAATGAGCAGTTCTTC. Its translation is CASKLAGYNEQFF.

The CDR3 coding sequence is TGTGCCAGCTCTTTCGCAGGGGCGACAGATACGCAGTATTTT. This sequence encodes CASSFAGATDTQYF. This chain links TRBV18 with TRBJ2-3; a possible D gene is TRBD1 (6 bases). This CDR3 has 14 amino acids. Trimming took 6 bases from V and 3 from J, leaving 13 bases between them. Germline V gene data show CDR1 as KGHSH and CDR2 as LQKENI.

The chain recombines TRBV28 with TRBJ2-5, with D perhaps matching TRBD2 (5 bases). The CDR3 has 15 amino acids. Trimming cost V 3 bases and J 5 bases, with 16 bases left between them. Germline CDR1 MDHEN, CDR2 SYDVKM. CDR3 nucleotides: TGTGCCAGCAGTTTTAGTAGGGTCAGAGGGGAGACCCAGTACTTC. This gives the protein CASSFSRVRGETQYF.

CDR3 sequence (DNA): TGTGCCAGCAGCGTAGCGGCAGGGGACACCGGGGAGCTGTTTTTT. Its protein product is CASSVAAGDTGELFF. The chain is built from TRBV9 and TRBJ2-2, with D tentatively TRBD1 (6 bases). CDR1 and CDR2 from the germline V gene are SGDLS and YYNGEE. CDR3 length: 15 residues. Trimming removed 0 bases from V and 3 bases from J, with 9 bases in between.

The genes are TRBV30 and TRBJ1-5, with 9 bases fitting TRBD1. Germline assignment: CDR1 GTSNPN and CDR2 SVGIG (reference sequence). With 8 bases clipped from V and 0 bases from J, the junction kept 8 bases outside the gene matches. The CDR3 is made up of 15 amino acids. The CDR3 coding sequence is TGTGCCATGGGACAGGGACTCCTTAGCAATCAGCCCCAGCATTTT. Translated: CAMGQGLLSNQPQHF. The whole variable domain, filled in from reference TRBV30 and TRBJ1-5, reads SQTIHQWPATLVQPVGSPLSLECTVEGTSNPNLYWYRQAAGRGLQLLFYSVGIGQISSEVPQNLSASRPQDRQFILSSKKLLLSDSGFYLCAMGQGLLSNQPQHFGDGTRLSIL.